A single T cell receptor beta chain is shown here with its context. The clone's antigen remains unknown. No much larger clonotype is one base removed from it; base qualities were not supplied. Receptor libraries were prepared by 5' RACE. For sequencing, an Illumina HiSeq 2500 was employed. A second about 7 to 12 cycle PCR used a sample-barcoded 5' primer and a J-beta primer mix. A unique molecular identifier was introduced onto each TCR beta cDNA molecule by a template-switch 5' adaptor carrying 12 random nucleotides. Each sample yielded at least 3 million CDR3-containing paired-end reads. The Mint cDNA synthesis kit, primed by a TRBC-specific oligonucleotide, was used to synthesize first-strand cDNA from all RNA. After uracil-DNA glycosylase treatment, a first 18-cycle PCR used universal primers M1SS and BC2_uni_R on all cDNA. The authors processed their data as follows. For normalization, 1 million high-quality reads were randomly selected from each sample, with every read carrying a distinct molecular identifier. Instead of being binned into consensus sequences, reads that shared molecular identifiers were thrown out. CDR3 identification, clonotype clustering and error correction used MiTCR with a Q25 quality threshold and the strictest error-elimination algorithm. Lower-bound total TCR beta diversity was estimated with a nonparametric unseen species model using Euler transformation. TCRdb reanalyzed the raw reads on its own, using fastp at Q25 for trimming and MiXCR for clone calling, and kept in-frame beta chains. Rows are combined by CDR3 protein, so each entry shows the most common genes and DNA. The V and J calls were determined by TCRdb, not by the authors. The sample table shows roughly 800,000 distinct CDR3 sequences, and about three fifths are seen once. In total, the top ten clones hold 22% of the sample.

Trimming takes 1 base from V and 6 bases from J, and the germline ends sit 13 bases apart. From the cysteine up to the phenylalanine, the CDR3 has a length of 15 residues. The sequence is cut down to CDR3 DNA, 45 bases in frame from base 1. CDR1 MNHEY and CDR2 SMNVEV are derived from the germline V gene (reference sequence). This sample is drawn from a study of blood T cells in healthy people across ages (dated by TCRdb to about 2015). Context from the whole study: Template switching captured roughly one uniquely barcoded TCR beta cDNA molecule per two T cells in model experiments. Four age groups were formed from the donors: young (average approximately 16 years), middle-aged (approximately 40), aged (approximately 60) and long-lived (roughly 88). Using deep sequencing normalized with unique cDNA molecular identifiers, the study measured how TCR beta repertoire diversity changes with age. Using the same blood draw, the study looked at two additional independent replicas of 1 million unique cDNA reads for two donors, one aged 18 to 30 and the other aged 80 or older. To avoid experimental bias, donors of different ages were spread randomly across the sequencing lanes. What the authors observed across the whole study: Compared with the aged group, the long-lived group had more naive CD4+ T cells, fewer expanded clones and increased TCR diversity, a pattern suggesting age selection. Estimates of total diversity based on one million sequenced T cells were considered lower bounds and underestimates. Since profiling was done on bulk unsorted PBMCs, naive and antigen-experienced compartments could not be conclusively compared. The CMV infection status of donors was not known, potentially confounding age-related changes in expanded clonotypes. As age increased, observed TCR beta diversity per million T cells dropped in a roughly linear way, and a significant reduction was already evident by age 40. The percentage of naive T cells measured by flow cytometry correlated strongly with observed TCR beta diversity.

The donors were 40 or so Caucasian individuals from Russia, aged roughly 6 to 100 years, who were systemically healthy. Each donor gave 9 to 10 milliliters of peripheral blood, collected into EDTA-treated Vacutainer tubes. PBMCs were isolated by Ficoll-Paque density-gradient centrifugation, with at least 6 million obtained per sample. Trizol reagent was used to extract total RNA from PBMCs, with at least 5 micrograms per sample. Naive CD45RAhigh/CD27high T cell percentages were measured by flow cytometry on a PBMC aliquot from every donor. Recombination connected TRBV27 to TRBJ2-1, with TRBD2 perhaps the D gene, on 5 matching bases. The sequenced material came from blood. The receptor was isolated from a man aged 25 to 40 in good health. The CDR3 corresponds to CASSLWRAIPNEQFF. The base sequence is TGTGCCAGCAGTTTATGGCGGGCCATCCCCAATGAGCAGTTCTTC.